This entry is about one TCR beta chain. V gave up 5 bases and J gave up 6 bases, with 16 bases separating them. The CDR3 runs 14 residues. Germline loops: CDR1 LNHDA, CDR2 SQIVND (reference sequence). The data derive from a study of blood T cell repertoires in COVID-19. Study context: In each case, the material was cDNA or gDNA derived from T cells, B-cell-depleted T cells, or PBMCs.

Only in-frame clones appear in the TCRdb table, and some are missing; sequencing was by immunoSEQ multiplex PCR. The sample lists 200,000 to 250,000 clones; roughly 89% were seen once. Material for sequencing was PBMCs or T cells enriched from blood (not recorded which). The sequence derives from a woman in her forties who had recovered from COVID-19. The rearrangement uses TRBV19 and TRBJ1-1; D may be TRBD1 (6 bases). DNA of the CDR3: TGTGCCAGTAGTCTTATACAGGGAAAAGCTGAAGCTTTCTTT. Translated, it gives CASSLIQGKAEAFF.